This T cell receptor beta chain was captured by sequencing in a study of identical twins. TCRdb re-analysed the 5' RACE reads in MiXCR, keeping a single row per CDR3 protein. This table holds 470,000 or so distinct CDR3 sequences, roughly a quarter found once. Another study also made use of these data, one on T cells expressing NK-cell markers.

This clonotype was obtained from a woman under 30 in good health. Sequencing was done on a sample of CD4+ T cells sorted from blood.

The CDR3: CASSQVAGGPRDTQYF. The CDR3 DNA reads as TGCGCCAGCAGCCAAGTAGCGGGAGGGCCGAGGGATACGCAGTATTTT. The genes are TRBV4-3 and TRBJ2-3; 11 bases line up with TRBD2. With 1 base clipped from V and 6 bases from J, the junction kept 6 bases outside the gene matches. Germline CDR1 and CDR2: LGHNA and YSLEER. CDR3 length: 16 amino acids.